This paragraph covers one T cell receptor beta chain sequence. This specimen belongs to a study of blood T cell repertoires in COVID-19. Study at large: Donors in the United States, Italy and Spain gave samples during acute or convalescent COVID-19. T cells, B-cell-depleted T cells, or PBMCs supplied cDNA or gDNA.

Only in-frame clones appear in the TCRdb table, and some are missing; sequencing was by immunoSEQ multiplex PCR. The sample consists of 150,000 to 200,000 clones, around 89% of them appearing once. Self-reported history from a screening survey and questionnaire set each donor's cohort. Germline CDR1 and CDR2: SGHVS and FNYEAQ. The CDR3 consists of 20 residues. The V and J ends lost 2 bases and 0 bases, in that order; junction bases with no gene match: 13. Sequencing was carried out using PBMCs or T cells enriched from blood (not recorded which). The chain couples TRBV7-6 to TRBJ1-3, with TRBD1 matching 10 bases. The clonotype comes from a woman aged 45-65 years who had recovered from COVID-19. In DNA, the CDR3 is TGTGCCAGCAGCTTAACCTCTGGGACAGGGGACCGGCCCTCTGGAAACACCATATATTTT. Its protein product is CASSLTSGTGDRPSGNTIYF. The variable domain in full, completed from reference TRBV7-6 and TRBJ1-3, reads GAGVSQSPRYKVTKRGQDVALRCDPISGHVSLYWYRQALGQGPEFLTYFNYEAQQDKSGLPNDRFSAERPEGSISTLTIQRTEQRDSAMYRCASSLTSGTGDRPSGNTIYFGEGSWLTVV.